The T cell receptor beta chain described here comes from a study of cytomegalovirus exposure and HLA in healthy donors. Researchers ran the PCR with 60 Vbeta and 13 Jbeta primers. Profiled with immunoSEQ multiplex PCR; TCRdb holds only in-frame clones, not every one. The data hold approximately 100,000 clones, with 70% observed a single time. Concerning this clone itself: Its antigen is unknown.

Regarding the study as a whole: The study listed roughly 160 cytomegalovirus-associated TCR beta chains.

Trimming stripped 1 base from V and 6 bases from J, with 13 bases between. CDR1 is SGHVS, CDR2 FQNEAQ, per germline. The CDR3 consists of 15 residues. This TCR was sampled from a man aged 35 to 55 in good health and CMV-seropositive. The sample taken for sequencing was PBMCs. The chain has TRBV7-8 and TRBJ1-5; D perhaps matches TRBD1 (6 bases). The CDR3 is CASSLVYRDGQPQHF. In DNA form, the CDR3 reads TGTGCCAGCAGCTTAGTCTACAGGGATGGTCAGCCCCAGCATTTT.